This T cell receptor beta chain derives from a study of regulatory T cells in long-lasting Graves disease. The time point here: persistent/refractory GD, antithyroid drugs over 5 years with positive TRAb. PBMC RNA was the source of the TCR library. Patients came through an endocrinology department, and that department was in Xi'an, China. Germline V CDR1 and CDR2: SQVTM, ANQGSEA. CDR3 size: 16 residues. Losses at the gene ends were 4 bases for V and 4 bases for J; bases not matched to a gene: 11. With iRepertoire HTBI primers and Arm-PCR of CDR3 regions, TCR beta libraries were built. TCRdb recomputed calls from the multiplex PCR reads with MiXCR, one row per CDR3 protein. The table shows roughly 700,000 distinct CDR3 sequences, with about 30% occurring only once.

The sequencing used peripheral blood mononuclear cells (PBMCs), collected when the disease was refractory, from a patient treated with antithyroid drugs. This TCR was sampled from a female donor with Graves disease. The chain recombines TRBV29-1 with TRBJ1-2; 11 bases match TRBD1. Here the CDR3 reads CSVARRGQGETYGYTF. The CDR3 DNA sequence: TGCAGCGTTGCCCGGCGGGGACAGGGGGAAACCTATGGCTACACCTTC.